A single T cell receptor beta chain is shown here with its context. Antigen specificity is unknown. The source of the sample is a study of regulatory T cells in long-lasting Graves disease. On the study more broadly: In persistent Graves' disease, antithyroid drugs had been taken for over 5 years and TSH receptor antibodies stayed positive. Study-wide results and limits: Among samples with persistent disease, TRBV28, TRBJ1-2 and TRBJ2-5 were favored. Shared public clonotypes totalled 2,741 in persistent patients, compared with about 970 in new patients.

TCR beta libraries were built with iRepertoire HTBI primers and Arm-PCR of CDR3 regions. Per the original methods: Identified across the samples were some 62 TRBV segments and 14 TRBJ segments. A single record per CDR3 protein comes from TCRdb applying MiXCR to the multiplex PCR reads. None of the V and J calls come from the authors' own analysis; TCRdb made them. The sample comprises roughly 450,000 distinct CDR3 sequences, around 20% of which are singletons, and over 25% rests with the top ten. The CDR3 is 14 residues long. V lost 3 bases and J lost 4; bases outside the gene matches: 2. Germline V gene sequence: CDR1 DFQATT, CDR2 SNEGSKA (reference sequence). Time point noted: persistent/refractory GD, antithyroid drugs over 5 years with positive TRAb. PBMCs provided the RNA from which the TCR library was made.

This receptor was obtained from a female donor with Graves disease. The chain has TRBV20-1 and TRBJ2-7; 14 bases line up with TRBD2. Sequenced material: peripheral blood mononuclear cells (PBMCs), taken when the disease was refractory, from a patient treated with antithyroid drugs. The CDR3 is CSARGLAGEYEQYF. CDR3 sequence (DNA): TGCAGTGCTAGGGGACTAGCGGGAGAATACGAGCAGTACTTC.